The TCR beta chain under discussion was sequenced for a study of chemoradiotherapy in HPV16-positive cancers. Repertoires were generated with immunoSEQ multiplex PCR, while TCRdb's copy carries only in-frame clones and drops some. The table shows more than 4,000 clones, with over 65% occurring only once. Findings and caveats of the study: The functional HPV-specific definition rests on just a couple of HPV16-positive patients.

Of note for this clone: Its antigen remains unidentified.

CDR1 and CDR2 from the germline V gene are LNHDA and SQIVND (reference sequence). The CDR3 runs 11 residues. V lost 3 bases to trimming and J lost 5 bases, with 3 bases between them. This chain joins TRBV19 and TRBJ2-3; the D is unclear. The sequence came from a human donor with HPV-associated anogenital cancer. The specimen was taken from a patient who underwent chemoradiotherapy. In nucleotides, the CDR3 is TGTGCCAGTAGTATCCGAGATACGCAGTATTTT. It encodes CASSIRDTQYF.